These T cell receptor beta chains were read from a single sample in a study of identical twins. MiXCR, applied by TCRdb to the 5' RACE reads, yields one record per CDR3 protein. Of under 250,000 distinct CDR3 sequences in the sample, around 7.6% were seen once. The sample was also reused in another study, on yellow fever vaccine responses in identical twins.

Material for sequencing was CD8+ T cells sorted from blood. The receptors originated from a woman under 30 in good health. Each CDR3 is given without its conserved first and last residue. Each record gives: D gene, V gene, J gene, CDR3 protein. A D gene is named only where the DNA matches it firmly.

TRBD1,TRBV9,TRBJ1-2,ASSVFEGADYGYT
TRBD2,TRBV11-2,TRBJ2-3,ASSLVVAGPAGADTQY
NA,TRBV2,TRBJ2-1,ASRTGTYSSYNEQF
NA,TRBV20-1,TRBJ1-2,SATGNYGYT
NA,TRBV29-1,TRBJ1-1,SVDPQGTEAF
NA,TRBV27,TRBJ1-6,ASSPSGSPLH
NA,TRBV7-2,TRBJ1-2,ASSGRYGYT
TRBD2,TRBV19,TRBJ2-1,ASIAGEAYNEQF
NA,TRBV7-9,TRBJ2-4,ASSLDGYIQY
NA,TRBV6-1,TRBJ2-6,ASSESSYSGANVLT
NA,TRBV7-6,TRBJ2-2,ASSLGRYTGELF
TRBD2,TRBV12-3/TRBV12-4,TRBJ2-7,ASSPGTSGRGMLDEQY
NA,TRBV12-3/TRBV12-4,TRBJ1-2,ASSFWAGRGYT
NA,TRBV6-2/TRBV6-3,TRBJ2-1,ASDRGDNEQF
NA,TRBV27,TRBJ2-7,ASSLIASSSYEQY
NA,TRBV7-8,TRBJ1-5,ASSLFEEALGQPQH
NA,TRBV15,TRBJ2-7,ATSRGGDSYEQY
NA,TRBV12-3/TRBV12-4,TRBJ1-2,ASSFFKGPGYT
NA,TRBV20-1,TRBJ2-3,SARGSPGSTDTQY
NA,TRBV28,TRBJ2-5,ASSLWTEEQETQY
NA,TRBV20-1,TRBJ2-3,SASARLTDTQY
NA,TRBV11-2,TRBJ2-3,ASSLIHVDTQY
NA,TRBV3-1,TRBJ2-1,ASSQGLEYNEQF
TRBD2,TRBV12-3/TRBV12-4,TRBJ2-1,ASSPRLAGGPYNEQF
TRBD1,TRBV27,TRBJ1-5,ASSLSIRGRDQPQH
NA,TRBV15,TRBJ1-2,ATSVEQGNPYGYT
NA,TRBV27,TRBJ2-3,ASSLSRARTDTQY
NA,TRBV7-9,TRBJ1-1,ASSYKNTEAF
NA,TRBV15,TRBJ2-3,ATSRDHTDTQY
TRBD1,TRBV20-1,TRBJ1-5,SARDGGQGDQPQH
NA,TRBV4-1,TRBJ1-2,ASSQTSENYGYT
NA,TRBV2,TRBJ2-1,ASKGRNEQF
NA,TRBV27,TRBJ2-6,ATDFSGANVLT
NA,TRBV4-1,TRBJ2-1,ASSQDLLRGYYNEQF
NA,TRBV20-1,TRBJ2-7,SARARSEDRSYEQY
NA,TRBV4-1,TRBJ2-3,ASSQEFAATDTQY
NA,TRBV20-1,TRBJ1-1,CAPPVPTLGMNTEAF
NA,TRBV9,TRBJ1-5,ASSGGGEQEPQH
NA,TRBV7-2,TRBJ2-1,ASRPQGNPHNEQF
TRBD2,TRBV13,TRBJ2-5,ASSPQGLATRETQY
NA,TRBV28,TRBJ2-5,ASGRGGSWETQY
NA,TRBV6-4,TRBJ2-3,ASSAHPTDTQY
NA,TRBV28,TRBJ2-7,ASSPAYEQY
TRBD1,TRBV7-9,TRBJ2-7,ASSSPRDSYEQY
NA,TRBV9,TRBJ2-1,ASSAAIGGYNEQF
NA,TRBV11-2,TRBJ1-3,ASSFGQSSGNTIY
TRBD1,TRBV7-3,TRBJ1-2,ASSPGTGHGYT
NA,TRBV28,TRBJ2-5,ASSFRLGETQY
TRBD2,TRBV28,TRBJ2-5,ASSSLRTSGRSGETQY